Each of the 18 T cell receptor beta chains below was sequenced from the same sample in a study of blood T cell repertoires in COVID-19. Sequencing was performed with immunoSEQ multiplex PCR; in TCRdb, only in-frame clones are kept and a portion is missing. The sample has 250,000 to 300,000 clones; around 87% are singletons. The specimen sequenced was peripheral blood. The receptors originated from a young man with active or convalescent COVID-19.

V and J are TRBV29-1 and TRBJ1-4, with no clear D. V was trimmed by 5 bases and J by 8 bases, leaving 12 bases between them. This CDR3 is 12 amino acids long. Germline V gene lookup returns CDR1 SQVTM and CDR2 ANQGSEA. CDR3 DNA: TGCAGCGTTAAAGTCCGTGGCGAAAAACTGTTTTTT. Protein: CSVKVRGEKLFF.

This clone was seen only once. The chain employs TRBV19 and TRBJ1-5, with a tentative D call TRBD1 (5 bases). The V and J ends lost 5 bases and 3 bases respectively, with 11 bases between them. The germline V gene encodes CDR1 LNHDA and CDR2 SQIVND (reference sequence). The CDR3 contains 14 residues. The CDR3: CASSVDRINQPQHF. The CDR3 nucleotides read TGTGCCAGTAGTGTTGACAGAATCAATCAGCCCCAGCATTTT.

Note on this clone: The same CDR3 is also encoded by other DNA sequences in this sample. This rearrangement joins TRBV27 to TRBJ2-3, with 7 bases lining up with TRBD2. The CDR3 extends over 12 amino acids. J lost 6 bases, V lost 3 bases, and 0 bases had no gene match. The germline CDR1 and CDR2 sequences are MNHEY and SMNVEV (reference sequence). CDR3 residues: CASSLGGDTQYF. The DNA of the CDR3 is TGTGCCAGCAGTTTGGGGGGGGATACGCAGTATTTT.

This sequence joins TRBV7-6 and TRBJ1-1, with D perhaps matching TRBD1 (5 bases). The ends were cut back, 2 bases at V and 1 base at J, with 11 bases in the middle. Germline-derived CDR1 and CDR2 are SGHVS and FNYEAQ. The CDR3 loop spans 15 amino acids. CDR3 bases: TGTGCCAGCAGCTTATGGGGGGACTCGAACACTGAAGCTTTCTTT. It yields the protein CASSLWGDSNTEAFF.

This clone was found a few times. The V and J genes are TRBV24-1 and TRBJ2-2, with 7 nucleotides matching TRBD1. This CDR3 is built from 14 residues. The germline V gene encodes CDR1 KGHDR and CDR2 SFDVKD. V lost 5 bases to trimming and J lost 3 bases; unmatched junction nucleotides: 2. The CDR3 sequence is CATSGQGDTGELFF. In DNA, the CDR3 is TGTGCCACCAGTGGACAGGGAGACACCGGGGAGCTGTTTTTT.

The genes are TRBV6-5 and TRBJ2-1, with a weak D call TRBD1 (6 bases). The CDR3 totals 13 residues. V was trimmed by 5 bases and J by 5 bases, leaving 10 bases between them. The V gene's germline CDR1 is MNHEY and CDR2 SVGAGI. CDR3 region: CASSLDRNNEQFF. The CDR3 coding sequence is TGTGCCAGCAGTCTGGACAGAAACAATGAGCAGTTCTTC.

The V and J genes are TRBV25-1 and TRBJ2-2; the D gene is possibly TRBD2 (5 bases). CDR1 and CDR2 (germline): MGHDK, SYGVNS. The CDR3 runs to 14 residues. Trimming removed 5 bases from V and 5 bases from J, with 12 bases in between. The CDR3 protein is CASSISSATGELFF. CDR3 bases: TGTGCCAGCAGTATCAGTAGCGCGACCGGGGAGCTGTTTTTT.

The chain recombines TRBV18 with TRBJ2-3, with TRBD2 matching over 8 bases. Trimming took 3 bases from V and 0 from J; bases not matched to a gene: 5. This CDR3 contains 16 residues. Germline CDR1 reads KGHSH; CDR2 reads LQKENI. This chain's CDR3 is CASSPGGGRSTDTQYF. The CDR3 DNA is TGTGCCAGCTCACCGGGCGGGGGGCGCAGCACAGATACGCAGTATTTT. Combining the CDR3 with reference TRBV18 and TRBJ2-3 gives the whole variable domain NAGVMQNPRHLVRRRGQEARLRCSPMKGHSHVYWYRQLPEEGLKFMVYLQKENIIDESGMPKERFSAEFPKEGPSILRIQQVVRGDSAAYFCASSPGGGRSTDTQYFGPGTRLTVL.

The chain carries TRBV10-3 and TRBJ2-2, with 13 positions matching TRBD2. The CDR3 length is 19 residues. V lost 6 bases to trimming and J lost 0 bases; unmatched junction nucleotides: 10. Per germline, CDR1 ENHRY and CDR2 SYGVKD. CDR3 residues: CAISNYGLAGDSNTGELFF. CDR3 in DNA: TGTGCCATCAGCAACTATGGACTAGCGGGAGATTCGAACACCGGGGAGCTGTTTTTT.

The rearrangement links TRBV3-1 (or the pseudogene TRBV3-2) to TRBJ2-7; TRBD2 might be the D (6 bases). The CDR3 is 16 residues long. Germline V lookup: CDR1 LGHDT, CDR2 YNNKEL (reference sequence). V gave up 4 bases and J gave up 0 bases, with 16 bases separating them. The CDR3 DNA follows: TGTGCCAGCAGCCTTGGGGGAGGCACAAGCTCCTACGAGCAGTACTTC. This sequence encodes CASSLGGGTSSYEQYF.

This rearrangement joins TRBV19 to TRBJ2-4, with TRBD1 identical over 9 bases. The CDR3 covers 17 residues. Germline V gene lookup returns CDR1 LNHDA and CDR2 SQIVND (reference sequence). V lost 5 bases to trimming and J lost 5 bases; unmatched junction nucleotides: 13. This CDR3 reads CASSWDRASEWENIQYF. The CDR3 coding sequence is TGTGCCAGTAGTTGGGACAGGGCCTCCGAGTGGGAAAACATTCAGTACTTC.

This clone was recorded only once. The chain has TRBV11-1 and TRBJ1-2; 7 bases line up with TRBD1. The CDR3 length is 15 residues. Germline assignment: CDR1 SGHAT and CDR2 FQDESV (reference sequence). Trimming at V came to 5 bases and at J to 4 bases, leaving 10 bases not matched to a gene. The CDR3, as DNA: TGTGCCAGCAGCGTGACAGGGATCGAGGGCTATGGCTACACCTTC. Translating gives CASSVTGIEGYGYTF.

The chain is built from TRBV10-3 and TRBJ1-4, with 8 bases matching TRBD1. Germline V gene sequence: CDR1 ENHRY, CDR2 SYGVKD. Germline trimming cut 6 bases from V and 5 bases from J; bases unmatched to any gene: 8. The CDR3 runs to 15 residues. In DNA form, the CDR3 reads TGTGCCATCAGGCCGGGACAGGCGCCCAATGAAAAACTGTTTTTT. Protein: CAIRPGQAPNEKLFF.

CDR3 nucleotides: TGTGCCAGCAGCGTAGTGGGGCACGGCACCGGGGAGCTGTTTTTT. Translated, it gives CASSVVGHGTGELFF. The V gene is TRBV9, the J gene TRBJ2-2; D may be TRBD1 (5 bases). This CDR3 has 15 amino acids. V dropped 0 bases and J dropped 4 bases, with 10 bases sitting between them. CDR1 SGDLS and CDR2 YYNGEE come from the germline V gene.

This clone was recorded at least ten times. V is TRBV3-1 (or the pseudogene TRBV3-2) and J is TRBJ2-7, with 7 bases matching TRBD1. The J segment lost 6 bases and the V segment lost 6 bases, leaving 8 bases of the junction unmatched. Germline CDR1 LGHDT, CDR2 YNNKEL (reference sequence). The CDR3 runs to 13 residues. CDR3 coding DNA: TGTGCCAGCAGTCCCGGGACAGCTATCGAGCAGTACTTC. Protein: CASSPGTAIEQYF.

This clone was recorded only once. The chain employs TRBV28 and TRBJ1-5, with 7 positions matching TRBD1. Germline values: CDR1 MDHEN, CDR2 SYDVKM. With 6 bases clipped from V and 5 bases from J, the junction kept 1 base outside the gene matches. The CDR3 contains 12 residues. CDR3 residues: CASSTGDQPQHF. The CDR3, as DNA: TGTGCCAGCAGCACAGGGGATCAGCCCCAGCATTTT.

The V gene is TRBV6-5, the J gene TRBJ1-6; a weak D match, TRBD1 (6 bases). The CDR3 length is 16 residues. The germline V gene has CDR1 MNHEY and CDR2 SVGAGI. Trimming pared 2 bases from V and 10 bases from J, leaving 18 bases between. CDR3 in amino acids: CASSYTRTERTSPLHF. In DNA, the CDR3 is TGTGCCAGCAGTTACACGCGGACAGAGAGAACCTCACCCCTCCACTTT.

This chain uses TRBV9 with TRBJ1-3, with D possibly matching TRBD1 (6 bases). Trimming shortened V by 3 bases and J by 2 bases, and 12 bases separated the two germline ends. CDR3 size: 15 residues. The germline gives CDR1 SGDLS, CDR2 YYNGEE. The CDR3 region is CASSARQVAGNTIYF. The CDR3, as DNA: TGTGCCAGCAGCGCGCGACAGGTAGCTGGAAACACCATATATTTT.